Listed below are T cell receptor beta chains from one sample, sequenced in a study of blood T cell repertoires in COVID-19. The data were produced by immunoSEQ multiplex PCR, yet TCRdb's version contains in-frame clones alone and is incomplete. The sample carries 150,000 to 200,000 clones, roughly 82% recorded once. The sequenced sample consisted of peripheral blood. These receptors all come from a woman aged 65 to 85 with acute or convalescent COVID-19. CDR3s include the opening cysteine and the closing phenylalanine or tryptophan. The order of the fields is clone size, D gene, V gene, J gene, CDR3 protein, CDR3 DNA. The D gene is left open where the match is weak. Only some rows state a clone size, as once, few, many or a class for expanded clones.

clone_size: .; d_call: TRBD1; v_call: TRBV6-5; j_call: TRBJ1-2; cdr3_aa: CASTLGQADWYGYTF; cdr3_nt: TGTGCCAGCACCTTGGGACAGGCTGACTGGTATGGCTACACCTTC
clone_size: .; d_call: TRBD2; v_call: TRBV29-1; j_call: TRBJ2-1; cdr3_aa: CSVEGLAGGDEQFF; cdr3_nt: TGCAGCGTTGAAGGGCTAGCGGGAGGTGATGAGCAGTTCTTC
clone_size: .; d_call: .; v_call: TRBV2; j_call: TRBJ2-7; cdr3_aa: CASIGRIYEQYF; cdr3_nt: TGTGCCAGCATTGGCAGAATTTACGAGCAGTACTTC
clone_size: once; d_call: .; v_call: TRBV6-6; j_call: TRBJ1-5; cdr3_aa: CASSYGYGGNQPQHF; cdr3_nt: TGTGCCAGCAGTTACGGGTACGGGGGGAATCAGCCCCAGCATTTT
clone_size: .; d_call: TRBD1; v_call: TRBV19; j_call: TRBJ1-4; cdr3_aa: CASTTGGEKLFF; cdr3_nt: TGTGCCAGTACCACAGGGGGTGAAAAACTGTTTTTT
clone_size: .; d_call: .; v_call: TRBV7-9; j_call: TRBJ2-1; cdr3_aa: CASSLGQGVYNEQFF; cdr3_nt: TGTGCCAGCAGCTTAGGGCAGGGTGTATACAATGAGCAGTTCTTC
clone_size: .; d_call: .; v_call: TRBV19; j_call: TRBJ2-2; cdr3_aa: CASSKLVTNTGELFF; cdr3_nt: TGTGCCAGTAGTAAGCTAGTGACGAACACCGGGGAGCTGTTTTTT
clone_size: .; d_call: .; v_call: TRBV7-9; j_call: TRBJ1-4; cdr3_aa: CASSIRQPNEKLFF; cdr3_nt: TGTGCCAGCAGCATTCGACAGCCTAATGAAAAACTGTTTTTT
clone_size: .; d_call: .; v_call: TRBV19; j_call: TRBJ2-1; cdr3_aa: CASSIARRSVEQFF; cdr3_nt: TGTGCCAGTAGTATAGCCCGGAGGTCAGTTGAGCAGTTCTTC
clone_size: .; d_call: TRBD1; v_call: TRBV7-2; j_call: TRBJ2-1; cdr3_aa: CASSLGDSPYNEQFF; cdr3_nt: TGTGCCAGCAGCTTAGGGGACAGTCCCTACAATGAGCAGTTCTTC
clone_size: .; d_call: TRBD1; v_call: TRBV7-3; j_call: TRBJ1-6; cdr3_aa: CASSKTDRETLHF; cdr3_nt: TGTGCCAGCAGCAAAACGGACAGGGAGACCCTCCACTTT
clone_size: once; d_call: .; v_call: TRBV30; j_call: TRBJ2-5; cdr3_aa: CAWSGYESGVETQYF; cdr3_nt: TGTGCCTGGAGTGGCTATGAGTCGGGGGTGGAGACCCAGTACTTC
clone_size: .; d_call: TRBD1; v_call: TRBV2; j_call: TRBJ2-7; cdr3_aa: CASRDRGGYEQYF; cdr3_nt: TGTGCCAGCAGGGACAGGGGAGGCTACGAGCAGTACTTC
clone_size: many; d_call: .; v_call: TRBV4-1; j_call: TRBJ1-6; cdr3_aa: CASSQGPPRFLNSPLHF; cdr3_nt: TGCGCCAGCAGCCAAGGCCCGCCGCGGTTCCTTAATTCACCCCTCCACTTT
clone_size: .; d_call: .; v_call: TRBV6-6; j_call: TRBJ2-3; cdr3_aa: CASSYTGDTDTQYF; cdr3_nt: TGTGCCAGCAGTTATACCGGGGACACAGATACGCAGTATTTT
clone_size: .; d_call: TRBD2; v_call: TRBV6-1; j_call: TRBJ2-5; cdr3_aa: CASSEWGSGIGKETQYF; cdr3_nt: TGTGCCAGCAGTGAATGGGGTAGCGGGATAGGTAAAGAGACCCAGTACTTC
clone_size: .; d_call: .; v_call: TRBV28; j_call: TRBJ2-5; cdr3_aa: CASSLRGGTQETQYF; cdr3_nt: TGTGCCAGCAGTTTACGTGGGGGGACCCAAGAGACCCAGTACTTC
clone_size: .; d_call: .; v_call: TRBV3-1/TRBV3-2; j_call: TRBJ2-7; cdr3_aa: CASSQTGNRGYEQYF; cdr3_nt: TGTGCCAGCAGCCAGACCGGTAATCGGGGCTACGAGCAGTACTTC
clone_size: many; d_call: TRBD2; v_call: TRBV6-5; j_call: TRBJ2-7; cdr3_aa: CASRLGLQYEQYF; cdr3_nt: TGTGCCAGCAGGCTGGGACTACAATACGAGCAGTACTTC
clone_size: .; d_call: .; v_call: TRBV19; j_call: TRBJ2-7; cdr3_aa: CASSIRGGSLYEQYF; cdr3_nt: TGTGCCAGTAGTATAAGGGGGGGGAGTCTCTACGAGCAGTACTTC
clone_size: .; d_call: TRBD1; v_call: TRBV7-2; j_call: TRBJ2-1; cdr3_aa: CASSLRTGARGVFF; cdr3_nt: TGTGCCAGCAGCTTAAGGACAGGGGCGCGAGGGGTGTTCTTC
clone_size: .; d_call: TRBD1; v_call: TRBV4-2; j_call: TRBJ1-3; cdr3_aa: CASSQASTGFGNTIYF; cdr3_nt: TGTGCCAGCAGCCAGGCCTCGACAGGGTTCGGAAACACCATATATTTT
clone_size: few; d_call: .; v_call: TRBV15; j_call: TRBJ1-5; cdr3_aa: CATTEGEYSNQPQHF; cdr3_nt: TGTGCCACCACGGAAGGGGAATATAGCAATCAGCCCCAGCATTTT
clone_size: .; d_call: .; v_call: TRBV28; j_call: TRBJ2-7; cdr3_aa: CASSFPVGLSSDYEQYF; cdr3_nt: TGTGCCAGCAGTTTCCCGGTGGGCCTAAGTTCCGACTACGAGCAGTACTTC
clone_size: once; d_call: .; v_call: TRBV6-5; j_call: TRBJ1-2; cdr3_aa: CAGTPREGDGYTF; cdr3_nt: TGTGCCGGCACCCCCCGGGAGGGAGATGGCTACACCTTC
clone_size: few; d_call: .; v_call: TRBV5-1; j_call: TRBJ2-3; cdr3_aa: CASSLGVYQGPTDTQYF; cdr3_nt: TGCGCCAGCAGCTTGGGGGTTTATCAGGGGCCGACAGATACGCAGTATTTT
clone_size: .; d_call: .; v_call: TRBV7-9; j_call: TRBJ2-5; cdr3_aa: CASSFAGETQYF; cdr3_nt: TGTGCCAGCAGCTTCGCGGGAGAGACCCAGTACTTC
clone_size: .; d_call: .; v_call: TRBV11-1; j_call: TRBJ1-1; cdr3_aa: CASSLVYSTEAFF; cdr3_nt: TGTGCCAGCAGCTTAGTGTACAGCACTGAAGCTTTCTTT
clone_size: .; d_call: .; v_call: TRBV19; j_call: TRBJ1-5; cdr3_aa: CATHPGGRASNQPQHF; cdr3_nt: TGTGCCACTCACCCGGGGGGACGGGCTAGCAATCAGCCCCAGCATTTT
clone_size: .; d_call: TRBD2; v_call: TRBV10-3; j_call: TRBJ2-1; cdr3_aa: CAISENTGLAGYEQFF; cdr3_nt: TGTGCCATCAGTGAGAACACGGGACTAGCGGGCTATGAGCAGTTCTTC
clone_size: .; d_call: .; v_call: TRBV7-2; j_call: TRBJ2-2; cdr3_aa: CASSLTAGRANTGELFF; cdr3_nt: TGTGCCAGCAGCCTAACGGCGGGACGGGCGAACACCGGGGAGCTGTTTTTT
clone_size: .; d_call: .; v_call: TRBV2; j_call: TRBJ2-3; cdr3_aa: CASSDSGVGTDTQYF; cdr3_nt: TGTGCCAGCAGTGACTCAGGGGTAGGCACAGATACGCAGTATTTT
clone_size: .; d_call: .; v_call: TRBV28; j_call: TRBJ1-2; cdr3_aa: CASSLAEIQFNYGYTF; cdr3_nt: TGTGCCAGCAGTTTGGCAGAAATACAGTTTAACTATGGCTACACCTTC
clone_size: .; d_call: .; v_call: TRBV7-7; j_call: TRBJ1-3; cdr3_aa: CASSPIRGDSGNTIYF; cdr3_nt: TGTGCTAGCAGCCCTATAAGGGGTGACTCTGGAAACACCATATATTTT
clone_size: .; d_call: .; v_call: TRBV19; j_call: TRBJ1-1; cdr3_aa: CASSEQLNTEAFF; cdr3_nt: TGTGCCAGTAGTGAACAGCTTAACACTGAAGCTTTCTTT
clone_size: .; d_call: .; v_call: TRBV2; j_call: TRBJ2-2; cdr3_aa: CASSVLGMRAGELFF; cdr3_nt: TGTGCCAGCAGTGTCTTGGGGATGAGGGCCGGGGAGCTGTTTTTT
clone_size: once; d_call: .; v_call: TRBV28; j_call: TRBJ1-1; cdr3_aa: CASSLTSGTNTEAFF; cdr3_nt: TGTGCCAGCAGTTTAACTTCGGGAACAAACACTGAAGCTTTCTTT
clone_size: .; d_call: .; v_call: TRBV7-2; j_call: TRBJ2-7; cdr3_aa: CASSSLNEQYF; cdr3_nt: TGTGCCAGCAGCTCCTTAAACGAGCAGTACTTC
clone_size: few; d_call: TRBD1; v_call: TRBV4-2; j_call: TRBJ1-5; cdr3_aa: CASSLSTGTGNQPQHF; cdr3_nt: TGTGCCAGCAGCCTTTCTACCGGGACAGGGAATCAGCCCCAGCATTTT
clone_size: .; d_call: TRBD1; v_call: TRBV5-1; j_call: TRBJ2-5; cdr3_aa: CASSLPGGIKTQYF; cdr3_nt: TGCGCCAGCAGCTTGCCAGGGGGCATAAAGACCCAGTACTTC
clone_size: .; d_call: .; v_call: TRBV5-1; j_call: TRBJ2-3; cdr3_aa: CASSLASLDGTDTQYF; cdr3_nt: TGCGCCAGCAGCTTGGCCTCACTAGATGGCACAGATACGCAGTATTTT
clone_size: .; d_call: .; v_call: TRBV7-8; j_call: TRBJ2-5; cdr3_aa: CASSLAGGETQYF; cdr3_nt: TGTGCCAGCAGCTTAGCGGGAGGAGAGACCCAGTACTTC
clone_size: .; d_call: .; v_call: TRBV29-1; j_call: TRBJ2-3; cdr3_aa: CSVEVGGGTDTQYF; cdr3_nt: TGCAGCGTTGAAGTTGGGGGCGGCACAGATACGCAGTATTTT
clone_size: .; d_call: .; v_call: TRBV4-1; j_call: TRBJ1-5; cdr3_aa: CASSQAIHQPQHF; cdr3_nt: TGCGCCAGCAGCCAAGCAATTCATCAGCCCCAGCATTTT
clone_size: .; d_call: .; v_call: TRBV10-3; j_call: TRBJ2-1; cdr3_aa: CAISESHSAGTPLFF; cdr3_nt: TGTGCCATCAGTGAAAGCCACTCGGCCGGGACACCTCTGTTCTTC
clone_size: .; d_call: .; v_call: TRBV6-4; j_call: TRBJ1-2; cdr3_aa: CASSETRDTGGYTF; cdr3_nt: TGTGCCAGCAGTGAAACCCGGGACACAGGTGGCTACACCTTC
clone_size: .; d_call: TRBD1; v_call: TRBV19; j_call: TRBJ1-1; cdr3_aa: CASSHSRGAFF; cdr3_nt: TGTGCCAGTAGTCATTCCAGGGGGGCTTTCTTT
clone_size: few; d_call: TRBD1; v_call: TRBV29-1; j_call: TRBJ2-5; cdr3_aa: CSTRTGEETQYF; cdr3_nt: TGCAGCACCCGGACAGGGGAAGAGACCCAGTACTTC
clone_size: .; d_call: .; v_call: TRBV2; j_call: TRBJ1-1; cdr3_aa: CASSARAGNTEAFF; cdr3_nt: TGTGCCAGCAGCGCCAGGGCAGGGAACACTGAAGCTTTCTTT
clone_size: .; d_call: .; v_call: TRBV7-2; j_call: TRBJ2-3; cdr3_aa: CASSPLDTQYF; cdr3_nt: TGTGCCAGCAGCCCCCTAGATACGCAGTATTTT